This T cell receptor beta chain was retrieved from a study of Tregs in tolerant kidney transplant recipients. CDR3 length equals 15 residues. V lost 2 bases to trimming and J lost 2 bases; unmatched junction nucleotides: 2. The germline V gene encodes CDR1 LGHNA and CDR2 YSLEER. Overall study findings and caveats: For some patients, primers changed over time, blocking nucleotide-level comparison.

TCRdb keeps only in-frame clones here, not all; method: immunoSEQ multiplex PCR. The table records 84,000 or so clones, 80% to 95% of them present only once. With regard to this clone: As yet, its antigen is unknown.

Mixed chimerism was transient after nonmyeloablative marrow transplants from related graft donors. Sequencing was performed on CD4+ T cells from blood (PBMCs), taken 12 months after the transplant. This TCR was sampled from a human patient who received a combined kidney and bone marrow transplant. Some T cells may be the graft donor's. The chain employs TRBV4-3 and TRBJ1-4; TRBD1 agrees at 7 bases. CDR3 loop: CASSQNRGTNEKLFF. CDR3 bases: TGCGCCAGCAGCCAAAACAGGGGCACTAATGAAAAACTGTTTTTT.